The clone carrying this T cell receptor (beta chain) was seen only a few times. Its antigen is as yet unknown. Looked up from germline, CDR1 is MNHEY and CDR2 is SVGAGI. The CDR3 has 13 amino acids. With 6 bases clipped from V and 4 bases from J, the junction kept 4 bases outside the gene matches. The study excluded patients with uncontrolled infection, other autoimmune disease, pregnancy or lactation. Thyroid ultrasound, orbital computed tomography, clinical symptoms, and serum thyroxine and TRAb underpinned diagnoses. RNA transcripts yielded amplified TCR beta CDR3 regions. Carried out on the TCR CDR3, a first-round RT-PCR used the HTBI primer set. TCRdb re-called the multiplex PCR reads with MiXCR, one entry per CDR3 protein. Counted here are hundreds of thousands of distinct CDR3 sequences, nearly 45% occurring once; the ten biggest clones make up less than 9.5%. These data originate in a study of T cells in Graves' hyperthyroidism and ophthalmopathy. Study results and limitations: Most thyroid-expanded clonotypes above 0.001 were also found in blood. By a 13 V-J model, ophthalmopathy was set apart from stable hyperthyroidism.

This sequence joins TRBV6-5 and TRBJ1-2; 8 bases match TRBD1. Sequencing input: peripheral blood or thyroid tissue (not recorded which). This clonotype originated in an adult man with Graves' disease, either hyperthyroidism or ophthalmopathy (not recorded which). CDR3 region: CASRRTGIYGYTF. DNA for the CDR3: TGTGCCAGCAGGCGGACAGGGATCTATGGCTACACCTTC.